This T cell receptor (beta chain) stems from a study of blood T cell repertoires in COVID-19. Across the study: Samples came from the United States, Italy and Spain, spanning acute and convalescent COVID-19. PBMCs, B-cell-depleted T cells, or T cells were the source of the cDNA or gDNA that made up the material.

Trimming at V came to 1 base and at J to 2 bases, leaving 7 bases not matched to a gene. This CDR3 contains 16 residues. The V gene's germline CDR1 is LGHDT and CDR2 YNNKEL (reference sequence). Methods used by the authors: Quantification of nucleated cells was approximated via reference gene primer amplification. Profiling relied on immunoSEQ multiplex PCR, and the TCRdb table lists in-frame clones only, not all of them. D and trimming come from the DNA, and the V and J calls and clone size come from that table. The sample consists of a few hundred thousand clones, 82% of them appearing once. The V call is TRBV3-1 (or the pseudogene TRBV3-2), the J call TRBJ2-5; 7 bases map to TRBD2. The TCR was taken from a woman younger than 30 with acute or convalescent COVID-19. The sequenced material came from peripheral blood. CDR3 protein: CASSQGGGPPQETQYF. The DNA for the CDR3 is TGTGCCAGCAGCCAAGGGGGAGGGCCTCCTCAAGAGACCCAGTACTTC.